The next 32 T cell receptor beta chains were all read from a single sample in a study of cytomegalovirus exposure and HLA in healthy donors (dated by TCRdb to the late 2010s). Library preparation was by the immunoSEQ multiplex PCR assay. A mixture of 60 forward primers for TCR Vbeta segments and 13 reverse primers for TCR Jbeta segments was used in the multiplex PCR. TCRdb limited this immuneACCESS table to in-frame rearrangements with V and J called. A share of clones is missing; checked studies link under half to unresolved V genes, and the rest is unexplained. The sample records under 75,000 clones, 65% to 80% of which are singletons. Less than 20% of the sample belongs to the ten largest clones. Sequenced: PBMCs. These receptors all stem from a man aged 40-49 years in good health and CMV-seropositive.

The rearrangement joins TRBV7-2 to TRBJ2-3, with 10 bases lining up with TRBD2. There are 16 residues in the CDR3. From germline, CDR1 is SGHTA and CDR2 FQGNSA. With V trimmed by 4 bases and J by 2 bases, 6 bases remained unmatched. CDR3 DNA sequence: TGTGCCAGCAGCTCTAGGACTAGCGGCCACACAGATACGCAGTATTTT. It yields the protein CASSSRTSGHTDTQYF.

The chain couples TRBV6-1 to TRBJ1-6; 9 bases agree with TRBD1. The CDR3 contains 14 residues. The V gene end was trimmed by 7 bases and the J gene end by 8 bases; junction bases not matched to a gene: 6. In germline, CDR1 is MNHNS, CDR2 SASEGT. The CDR3 coding sequence is TGTGCCAGCATCCTGGGACAGGGCTATTCACCCCTCCACTTT. This sequence encodes CASILGQGYSPLHF.

This clone has a handful of counts. The chain links TRBV7-2 to TRBJ2-3; 9 positions match TRBD2. After removal of 2 bases from V and 6 bases from J, the junction contained 9 bases not matched to a gene. This CDR3 spans 16 amino acids. The V gene's germline CDR1 is SGHTA and CDR2 FQGNSA. The CDR3 sequence is CASSLIGGRAADTQYF. In DNA form, the CDR3 reads TGTGCCAGCAGCTTAATTGGCGGGAGGGCGGCGGATACGCAGTATTTT.

The chain recombines TRBV25-1 with TRBJ1-2; maybe TRBD1 (5 bases). The CDR3 sequence is 10 residues long. CDR1 is MGHDK and CDR2 is SYGVNS in the germline V gene. Trimming took 10 bases from V and 7 from J, leaving 10 bases between them. The CDR3 reads CATRGVGYTF. The CDR3 DNA reads TGTGCCACTCGGGGGGTTGGCTACACCTTC.

In the case of this clone: One end of the junction fails to match germline, which may point to a read error. The rearrangement joins TRBV7-9 to TRBJ2-1; no definite D call. CDR1 is SEHNR and CDR2 is FQNEAQ in the germline V gene (reference sequence). The CDR3 has 10 residues. The CDR3 region is CSSSIDEQFF. The CDR3 DNA is TGTTCCAGCTCCATTGATGAGCAGTTCTTC.

The chain employs TRBV5-1 and TRBJ2-3, with 7 bases matching TRBD2. The CDR3 has 14 residues. V lost 6 bases, J lost 3 bases, and 7 bases stayed unmatched. Germline CDR1 SGHRS, CDR2 YFSETQ. CDR3 sequence reads: CASTIGGGTDTQYF. The DNA for the CDR3 is TGCGCCAGCACCATTGGGGGGGGGACAGATACGCAGTATTTT.

The chain combines TRBV5-5 with TRBJ2-7; TRBD1 matches 8 bases. Losses at the gene ends were 3 bases for V and 4 bases for J; bases not matched to a gene: 6. There are 14 residues in the CDR3. Per the germline V gene, CDR1 is SGHKS and CDR2 is YYEKEE (reference sequence). The CDR3 protein is CASSSYWTGYEQYF. The CDR3, as DNA: TGTGCCAGCAGCTCGTACTGGACAGGGTACGAGCAGTACTTC.

V gene TRBV11-2 combines with J gene TRBJ1-1; TRBD1 might be the D (5 bases). Germline lookup yields CDR1 SGHAT and CDR2 FQNNGV. V gave up 2 bases and J gave up 5 bases, with 12 bases separating them. The CDR3 has 14 amino acids. DNA of the CDR3: TGTGCCAGCAGCTTATCTGGGGGGGAGACTGAAGCTTTCTTT. Translated, it gives CASSLSGGETEAFF.

This rearrangement joins TRBV29-1 to TRBJ2-3; 9 positions match TRBD2. In germline, CDR1 is SQVTM, CDR2 ANQGSEA. V lost 4 bases and J lost 0; bases outside the gene matches: 11. The CDR3 is 17 residues long. Written as DNA, the CDR3 is TGCAGCGTTGCACGCCCCGGGACTAGCATAAGCACAGATACGCAGTATTTT. Its protein is CSVARPGTSISTDTQYF.

The chain joins TRBV7-2 to TRBJ2-7; D is perhaps TRBD2 (6 bases). CDR1 is SGHTA, CDR2 FQGNSA, per germline. Deletions cut 5 bases from V and 7 bases from J, with 18 bases between. The CDR3 loop spans 14 amino acids. The CDR3 is CASSPRFRGKEQYF. The CDR3 nucleotides are TGTGCCAGCAGCCCTCGGTTCCGGGGGAAGGAGCAGTACTTC.

This rearrangement joins TRBV6-5 to TRBJ1-3; D remains unclear. Trimming took off 2 bases at V and 8 bases at J, with 7 bases between the two ends. The CDR3 has 12 residues. In germline, CDR1 is MNHEY, CDR2 SVGAGI. The CDR3 is CASSYVRDTIYF. In DNA, the CDR3 is TGTGCCAGCAGTTACGTTCGGGACACCATATATTTT.

The chain employs TRBV7-2 and TRBJ1-3, with TRBD1 matching over 8 bases. This CDR3 contains 16 residues. Trimming at V came to 4 bases and at J to 2 bases, leaving 7 bases not matched to a gene. CDR1 and CDR2 (germline): SGHTA, FQGNSA. The CDR3 sequence is CASSSTTTGAGNTIYF. The CDR3 nucleotides are TGTGCCAGCAGCTCGACCACGACAGGGGCTGGAAACACCATATATTTT.

This rearrangement joins TRBV5-5 to TRBJ1-2; D is undetermined. Trimming cost V 7 bases and J 0 bases, with 10 bases left between them. The CDR3 has 13 amino acids. Germline V gives CDR1 SGHKS, CDR2 YYEKEE (reference sequence). The CDR3 DNA reads as TGTGCCAGCGCGCGGGGAACTAACTATGGCTACACCTTC. As protein: CASARGTNYGYTF.

V is TRBV7-2 and J is TRBJ2-4; maybe TRBD2 (6 bases). The CDR3 loop spans 15 amino acids. Germline V gene data show CDR1 as SGHTA and CDR2 as FQGNSA. The V gene lost 1 base and the J gene lost 0 bases, with 7 bases spanning the gap. The CDR3 DNA reads as TGTGCCAGCAGCTTAGGGGGACTAGCCAAAAACATTCAGTACTTC. Amino acids: CASSLGGLAKNIQYF.

The sample holds one count of this clone. This rearrangement joins TRBV10-3 to TRBJ1-1; the D gene is possibly TRBD1 (5 bases). V was pared by 4 bases and J by 7 bases, with 13 bases between. This CDR3 region has 13 residues. Germline V CDR1 and CDR2: ENHRY, SYGVKD. As DNA, the CDR3 is TGTGCCATCAGTGTGCAGGGCGATGATGAAGCTTTCTTT. Translation: CAISVQGDDEAFF.

The chain joins TRBV19 to TRBJ2-1; no clear D gene. The CDR3 has 11 amino acids. Germline lookup yields CDR1 LNHDA and CDR2 SQIVND (reference sequence). V was clipped by 6 bases and J by 6 bases, with 6 bases between them. The CDR3 nucleotides are TGTGCCAGTAGATATCGCAATGAGCAGTTCTTC. As protein: CASRYRNEQFF.

The chain uses TRBV29-1 and TRBJ2-3, with TRBD2 identical over 11 bases. Unmatched junction bases numbered 4, after V lost 1 base and J lost 1 base. The CDR3 extends over 16 amino acids. Germline values: CDR1 SQVTM, CDR2 ANQGSEA. The CDR3 protein is CSVEVGTSGRTDTQYF. The CDR3 DNA sequence: TGCAGCGTTGAAGTCGGGACTAGCGGTCGCACAGATACGCAGTATTTT.

The chain combines TRBV7-9 with TRBJ2-7; 12 nucleotides agree with TRBD2. The CDR3 consists of 15 residues. Germline values: CDR1 SEHNR, CDR2 FQNEAQ (reference sequence). Unmatched junction bases numbered 3, after V lost 4 bases and J lost 2 bases. CDR3 protein: CASSYGLAGTYEQYF. Here the CDR3 DNA reads TGTGCCAGCAGCTACGGACTAGCGGGGACCTACGAGCAGTACTTC. The complete variable domain, with remaining parts taken from reference TRBV7-9 and TRBJ2-7, reads DTGVSQNPRHKITKRGQNVTFRCDPISEHNRLYWYRQTLGQGPEFLTYFQNEAQLEKSRLLSDRFSAERPKGSFSTLEIQRTEQGDSAMYLCASSYGLAGTYEQYFGPGTRLTVT.

This chain links TRBV12-5 with TRBJ2-7, with TRBD1 identical over 8 bases. V was pared by 1 base and J by 4 bases, with 3 bases of the junction left unmatched. Germline V gene data show CDR1 as LGHNT and CDR2 as FRNRAP. This CDR3 region has 14 residues. Here the CDR3 DNA reads TGTGCTAGTGGTTTGGGTCAGGGGGCTTACGAGCAGTACTTC. Its translation: CASGLGQGAYEQYF.

The CDR3 nucleotides read TGTGCCAGCAGCAAGGGACATCTGAACACCGGGGAGCTGTTTTTT. Translated, it gives CASSKGHLNTGELFF. The rearrangement links TRBV13 to TRBJ2-2; possible D gene TRBD1, 6 bases. Between the trimmed V and J ends, which lost 5 bases and 1 base, there was a span of 11 bases. CDR1 is PRHDT, CDR2 FYEKMQ, per germline (reference sequence). The length of the CDR3 is 15 residues.

The chain is built from TRBV9 and TRBJ1-4, with 7 bases that match TRBD1. There are 17 residues in the CDR3. From germline, CDR1 is SGDLS and CDR2 YYNGEE. Trimming removed 0 bases from V and 0 bases from J; junction bases left unmatched: 5. Written as DNA, the CDR3 is TGTGCCAGCAGCGTAGCCGGGACAGCTGCAACTAATGAAAAACTGTTTTTT. Amino acid sequence: CASSVAGTAATNEKLFF.

V and J are TRBV7-2 and TRBJ2-7, with D possibly TRBD1 on 6 matching bases. CDR3 length: 12 residues. The germline V gene has CDR1 SGHTA and CDR2 FQGNSA. V was clipped by 9 bases and J by 2 bases, with 11 bases between them. The CDR3: CASGTSAYEQYF. The CDR3 nucleotides read TGTGCCAGTGGGACATCGGCCTACGAGCAGTACTTC.

The V and J genes are TRBV6-1 and TRBJ1-3, with 9 nucleotides matching TRBD1. The germline gives CDR1 MNHNS, CDR2 SASEGT. The junction had 2 bases not matched to a gene; V was cut back by 8 bases and J by 0 bases. The CDR3 has 14 amino acids. The CDR3, as DNA: TGTGCCAGCGGGACAGGGTCCTCTGGAAACACCATATATTTT. This codes for CASGTGSSGNTIYF.

In its sample, this clone was seen once. At one end, the junction sequence differs from germline, possibly due to a read error. This chain joins TRBV7-9 and TRBJ2-2; 13 bases map to TRBD2. The length of the CDR3 is 15 residues. The germline V gene has CDR1 SEHNR and CDR2 FQNEAQ (reference sequence). DNA for the CDR3: TGTTCCAGCAGTTGGACTAGCGGGAGTAACGGGGAGCTGTTTTTT. Protein sequence: CSSSWTSGSNGELFF.

V is TRBV11-2 and J is TRBJ1-2, with TRBD1 matching over 10 bases. V lost 0 bases, J lost 5 bases, and 9 bases stayed unmatched. This CDR3 has 17 residues. Germline V lookup: CDR1 SGHAT, CDR2 FQNNGV. The DNA of the CDR3 is TGTGCCAGCAGCTTAGATCAATTGGGGACAGGGGTTTATGGCTACACCTTC. It yields the protein CASSLDQLGTGVYGYTF.

This chain links TRBV21-1 with TRBJ2-7; no DNA check was done on the table's D call, TRBD2. TRBV21-1 is given as a pseudogene. The CDR3 runs to 15 residues. This CDR3 reads CASKGGREGSDEQYF. For the CDR3, the DNA is TGTGCCAGTAAAGGAGGGCGGGAGGGCTCCGACGAGCAGTACTTC.

A few counts support this clone. The rearrangement uses TRBV18 and TRBJ1-2; maybe TRBD1 (6 bases). Germline V gene data show CDR1 as KGHSH and CDR2 as LQKENI. The V end lost 5 bases, the J end lost 2 bases, and 6 bases lay between the germline ends. CDR3 length equals 12 residues. The CDR3 DNA sequence: TGTGCCAGCTCAGGACAGAACTATGGCTACACCTTC. It codes for CASSGQNYGYTF.

The CDR3: CASSNGGTGTRAEKLFF. The CDR3 nucleotides read TGTGCCAGTAGCAACGGGGGGACAGGTACCCGAGCTGAAAAACTGTTTTTT. The chain has TRBV19 and TRBJ1-4; 8 bases are a match to TRBD1. J was trimmed by 7 bases and V by 6 bases; bases with no gene match: 16. Germline CDR1 LNHDA, CDR2 SQIVND (reference sequence). The CDR3 loop spans 17 amino acids.

This clone was seen a handful of times. The CDR3 nucleotides are TGTGCCAGCAGTGAGTTAGCGGGAGCCGAGCAGTACTTC. It specifies CASSELAGAEQYF. V and J are TRBV6-5 and TRBJ2-7, with 9 bases identical to TRBD2. The CDR3 covers 13 residues. In germline, CDR1 is MNHEY, CDR2 SVGAGI. The trim removed 5 bases at V and 6 bases at J, leaving 5 bases unmatched.

The V gene is TRBV29-1, the J gene TRBJ2-2; D perhaps matches TRBD2 (5 bases). V shed 6 bases and J shed 8 bases, with 19 bases lying between them. The germline V gene encodes CDR1 SQVTM and CDR2 ANQGSEA. CDR3 length: 14 amino acids. In nucleotides, the CDR3 is TGCAGCGTCGCTATAACTAGTACATCAGGGGAGCTGTTTTTT. Protein: CSVAITSTSGELFF.

The chain carries TRBV4-3 and TRBJ2-1, with 8 bases lining up with TRBD2. Germline-derived CDR1 and CDR2 are LGHNA and YSLEER. The CDR3 contains 16 residues. The trim removed 0 bases at V and 7 bases at J, leaving 8 bases unmatched. The CDR3, as DNA: TGCGCCAGCAGCCAAGACGCGGGACTAGGGGTAAATGAGCAGTTCTTC. Amino acids: CASSQDAGLGVNEQFF.

The rearrangement uses TRBV28 and TRBJ2-5; TRBD1 agrees at 11 bases. Judging by the DNA end, TRBJ2-7 fits better; the J call may be wrong. The CDR3 is made up of 14 amino acids. Germline CDR1 is MDHEN and CDR2 is SYDVKM. The CDR3 protein is CASAGTGGSYEQYF. The CDR3 DNA sequence: TGTGCCAGTGCCGGGACAGGGGGATCCTACGAGCAGTACTTC.